This TCR beta chain was recorded in a study of blood T cell repertoires in COVID-19. Study information: Material from acute and convalescent COVID-19 was sourced from the United States, Italy and Spain. Sources were T cells, B-cell-depleted T cells, or PBMCs; the material itself was cDNA or gDNA.

Source study methods: For nucleated cells, counts were estimated from reference gene primer amplification. Measured with immunoSEQ multiplex PCR; TCRdb has only the in-frame clones, and not every one. D and trimming come from the DNA, and the V and J calls and clone size come from that table. The sample contains around 280,000 clones, roughly nine tenths of which appear only once. The CDR3 has 16 amino acids. Per germline, CDR1 GTSNPN and CDR2 SVGIG (reference sequence). Germline trimming cut 4 bases from V and 5 bases from J; bases unmatched to any gene: 13. The specimen was peripheral blood. The J gene is TRBJ2-5, the V gene TRBV30, with 10 positions matching TRBD1. This TCR was recovered from a woman aged 45-65 years who had recovered from COVID-19. CDR3 sequence: CAWKSGRQGAGETQYF. CDR3 DNA sequence: TGTGCCTGGAAATCTGGTCGACAGGGGGCTGGGGAGACCCAGTACTTC.